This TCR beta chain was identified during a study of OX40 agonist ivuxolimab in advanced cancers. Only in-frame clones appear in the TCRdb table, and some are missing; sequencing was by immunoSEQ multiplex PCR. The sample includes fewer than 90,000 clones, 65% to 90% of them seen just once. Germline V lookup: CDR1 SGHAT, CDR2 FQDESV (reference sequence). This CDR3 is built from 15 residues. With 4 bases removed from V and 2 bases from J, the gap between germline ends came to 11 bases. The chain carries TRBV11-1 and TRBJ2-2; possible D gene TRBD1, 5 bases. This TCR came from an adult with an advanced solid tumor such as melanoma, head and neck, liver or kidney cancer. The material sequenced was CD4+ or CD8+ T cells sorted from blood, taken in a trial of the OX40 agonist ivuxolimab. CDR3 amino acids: CASSSRQRNTGELFF. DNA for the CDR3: TGTGCCAGCAGCTCAAGACAGCGTAACACCGGGGAGCTGTTTTTT.